One and the same sample provided the 21 T cell receptor beta chains below, sequenced in a study of control samples from healthy donors and cancer patients. Assay: immunoSEQ multiplex PCR; the TCRdb copy retains only in-frame clones and omits some. The profile covers 110,000 to 150,000 clones, with about 88% appearing a single time and about 9% taken by the ten largest. Input material: blood. The source of these receptors is a young woman in good health.

V gene TRBV30 combines with J gene TRBJ1-1, with D perhaps matching TRBD1 (6 bases). V was clipped by 4 bases and J by 0 bases, with 12 bases between them. The CDR3 is made up of 14 amino acids. Germline V gene sequence: CDR1 GTSNPN, CDR2 SVGIG (reference sequence). CDR3: CAWKVRQVNTEAFF. The CDR3 DNA sequence: TGTGCCTGGAAAGTGCGACAGGTGAACACTGAAGCTTTCTTT.

This clone was counted only a few times. The chain recombines TRBV4-2 with TRBJ1-2; tentative D call: TRBD1 (5 bases). The ends were cut back, 0 bases at V and 8 bases at J, with 19 bases in the middle. Germline V CDR1 and CDR2: LGHNA, YNFKEQ. The CDR3 extends over 16 amino acids. The chain's CDR3 is CASSQDGRAELAGYTF. CDR3 bases: TGTGCCAGCAGCCAAGATGGCAGGGCCGAGCTAGCGGGCTACACCTTC.

The CDR3 region has the DNA TGTGCCAGCAGCTCCAGCTACGAGCAGTACTTC. Its translation is CASSSSYEQYF. The chain couples TRBV3-1 (or the pseudogene TRBV3-2) to TRBJ2-7; no clear D. Deletions cut 5 bases from V and 3 bases from J, with 5 bases between. The CDR3 consists of 11 residues. Germline CDR1 is LGHDT and CDR2 is YNNKEL (reference sequence).

V is TRBV30 and J is TRBJ2-3, with TRBD2 matching 9 bases. The germline gives CDR1 GTSNPN, CDR2 SVGIG (reference sequence). The V segment lost 0 bases and the J segment 5 bases; nucleotides outside the gene matches: 9. This CDR3 contains 16 residues. CDR3 in DNA: TGTGCCTGGAGTGTAGGGTTAGCGGGAGTGGGAGATACGCAGTATTTT. Translation: CAWSVGLAGVGDTQYF. The full variable domain, with the rest looked up from reference TRBV30 and TRBJ2-3, is SQTIHQWPATLVQPVGSPLSLECTVEGTSNPNLYWYRQAAGRGLQLLFYSVGIGQISSEVPQNLSASRPQDRQFILSSKKLLLSDSGFYLCAWSVGLAGVGDTQYFGPGTRLTVL.

This chain connects TRBV29-1 to TRBJ1-2; 7 bases agree with TRBD1. The germline CDR1 and CDR2 sequences are SQVTM and ANQGSEA. The trim removed 7 bases at V and 4 bases at J, leaving 9 bases unmatched. The CDR3 totals 13 residues. The CDR3 nucleotides read TGCAGCGCCCCACAAGGGGACAGCTATGGCTACACCTTC. Its protein product is CSAPQGDSYGYTF.

The chain recombines TRBV14 with TRBJ2-1; 10 bases align to TRBD2. Germline assignment: CDR1 SGHDN and CDR2 FVKESK. The length of the CDR3 is 19 residues. V lost 1 base, J lost 2 bases, and 11 bases stayed unmatched. This CDR3 is CASSQGKAGGQYPYNEQFF. In nucleotides, the CDR3 is TGTGCCAGCAGCCAAGGAAAAGCGGGAGGGCAGTATCCCTACAATGAGCAGTTCTTC. Full variable domain (missing parts from reference TRBV14 and TRBJ2-1): EAGVTQFPSHSVIEKGQTVTLRCDPISGHDNLYWYRRVMGKEIKFLLHFVKESKQDESGMPNNRFLAERTGGTYSTLKVQPAELEDSGVYFCASSQGKAGGQYPYNEQFFGPGTRLTVL.

The chain uses TRBV5-6 and TRBJ1-2; no firm D call. V lost 7 bases, J lost 6 bases, and 16 bases lay in between. CDR1 and CDR2 from the germline V gene are SGHDT and YYEEEE. The CDR3 sequence is 13 residues long. The CDR3 sequence is CASLGQEMHGYTF. The CDR3 region has the DNA TGTGCCAGCCTGGGCCAAGAGATGCATGGCTACACCTTC. Combining the CDR3 with reference TRBV5-6 and TRBJ1-2 gives the whole variable domain DAGVTQSPTHLIKTRGQQVTLRCSPKSGHDTVSWYQQALGQGPQFIFQYYEEEERQRGNFPDRFSGHQFPNYSSELNVNALLLGDSALYLCASLGQEMHGYTFGSGTRLTVV.

The rearrangement joins TRBV19 to TRBJ2-1, with 8 bases lining up with TRBD1. CDR1 and CDR2 from the germline V gene are LNHDA and SQIVND (reference sequence). V was clipped by 5 bases and J by 8 bases; unmatched bases: 5. The CDR3 covers 13 residues. The CDR3 protein is CASSDRGSYEQFF. The CDR3 bases are TGTGCCAGTAGTGACAGGGGTTCCTATGAGCAGTTCTTC.

The chain links TRBV6-1 to TRBJ2-7; a possible D gene is TRBD2 (5 bases). V was trimmed by 2 bases and J by 2 bases, leaving 10 bases between them. Germline CDR1 and CDR2: MNHNS and SASEGT. The CDR3 contains 14 residues. CDR3 coding DNA: TGTGCCAGCAGTGAACCGGACGGGGCCTACGAGCAGTACTTC. Amino acids: CASSEPDGAYEQYF.

The chain has TRBV30 and TRBJ1-1; possible D gene TRBD1, 6 bases. With 0 bases removed from V and 8 bases from J, the gap between germline ends came to 13 bases. This CDR3 contains 13 residues. Per the germline V gene, CDR1 is GTSNPN and CDR2 is SVGIG (reference sequence). The CDR3 is CAWSVWGGWEAFF. The CDR3 nucleotides are TGTGCCTGGAGTGTTTGGGGGGGCTGGGAAGCTTTCTTT.

The chain is built from TRBV5-1 and TRBJ2-1; 12 bases are a match to TRBD2. This CDR3 comprises 15 residues. CDR1 is SGHRS, CDR2 YFSETQ, per germline. Unmatched junction bases numbered 3, after V lost 4 bases and J lost 4 bases. In DNA, the CDR3 is TGCGCCAGCAGCCCCGGGACTAGCGGGTACAATGAGCAGTTCTTC. Translated, it gives CASSPGTSGYNEQFF.

This clone occurred once. The chain links TRBV19 to TRBJ2-7, with unresolved D. The CDR3 length is 13 residues. V lost 8 bases and J 2 bases, leaving 13 bases between the germline ends. Germline V gene sequence: CDR1 LNHDA, CDR2 SQIVND (reference sequence). CDR3 coding DNA: TGTGCCAGTGGGGAAGCTGCCACCTACGAGCAGTACTTC. Translated: CASGEAATYEQYF.

The V and J genes are TRBV5-4 and TRBJ2-2; TRBD2 is a possible D gene (6 bases). The ends were cut back, 3 bases at V and 6 bases at J, with 15 bases in the middle. CDR3 length equals 15 residues. In germline, CDR1 is SGHNT, CDR2 YYREEE (reference sequence). In DNA form, the CDR3 reads TGTGCCAGCAGCTGGGCGCGGGGAGGTTCCGGGGAGCTGTTTTTT. Translated: CASSWARGGSGELFF.

The chain couples TRBV5-4 to TRBJ2-5; 7 positions match TRBD2. From germline, CDR1 is SGHNT and CDR2 YYREEE (reference sequence). CDR3 length: 16 amino acids. Trimming removed 4 bases from V and 5 bases from J; junction bases left unmatched: 14. In DNA form, the CDR3 reads TGTGCCAGCAGCCCCCCCGTCGTTGCGGGAGTGGAGACCCAGTACTTC. It encodes CASSPPVVAGVETQYF.

The J gene is TRBJ2-4, the V gene TRBV28; possible D gene TRBD1, 5 bases. V was clipped by 3 bases and J by 9 bases, with 15 bases between them. There are 14 residues in the CDR3. CDR1 and CDR2 (germline): MDHEN, SYDVKM. The CDR3 spells CASSLRTSWGIQYF. The CDR3 region has the DNA TGTGCCAGCAGTTTGCGGACATCATGGGGCATTCAGTACTTC.

The chain recombines TRBV5-6 with TRBJ2-1; possible D gene TRBD1, 6 bases. The CDR3 spans 15 residues. Germline lookup yields CDR1 SGHDT and CDR2 YYEEEE. Trimming cost V 2 bases and J 2 bases, with 11 bases left between them. The CDR3 nucleotides read TGTGCCAGCAGCTTCCTTACAGGGCCCTACAATGAGCAGTTCTTC. Its protein product is CASSFLTGPYNEQFF.

The CDR3 protein is CSGGQGANYGYTF. In DNA form, the CDR3 reads TGCAGCGGCGGACAGGGGGCTAACTATGGCTACACCTTC. The V gene is TRBV29-1, the J gene TRBJ1-2, with TRBD1 matching over 10 bases. CDR1 and CDR2 from the germline V gene are SQVTM and ANQGSEA. Trimming removed 7 bases from V and 0 bases from J; junction bases left unmatched: 2. The CDR3 extends over 13 amino acids. Full variable domain (rest looked up from reference TRBV29-1 and TRBJ1-2): SAVISQKPSRDICQRGTSLTIQCQVDSQVTMMFWYRQQPGQSLTLIATANQGSEATYESGFVIDKFPISRPNLTFSTLTVSNMSPEDSSIYLCSGGQGANYGYTFGSGTRLTVV.

This chain connects TRBV6-5 to TRBJ2-3, with 9 bases lining up with TRBD2. J was trimmed by 5 bases and V by 7 bases; bases with no gene match: 10. Per germline, CDR1 MNHEY and CDR2 SVGAGI. The CDR3 runs to 15 residues. CDR3 coding DNA: TGTGCCAGCACCCCAGGGACTAGCAACGGAGATACGCAGTATTTT. Translated: CASTPGTSNGDTQYF.

The chain uses TRBV6-5 and TRBJ1-1; 7 bases are shared with TRBD1. Trimming took 5 bases from V and 2 from J; bases not matched to a gene: 8. CDR1 and CDR2 from the germline V gene are MNHEY and SVGAGI. The CDR3 sequence is 15 residues long. CDR3 in amino acids: CASSHRGRPNTEAFF. As DNA, the CDR3 is TGTGCCAGCAGTCACAGGGGCAGACCCAACACTGAAGCTTTCTTT.

The chain couples TRBV14 to TRBJ2-2, with a weak D call TRBD2 (6 bases). Trimming took 3 bases from V and 2 from J, leaving 13 bases between them. CDR3 length: 16 residues. The germline CDR1 and CDR2 sequences are SGHDN and FVKESK. The CDR3 DNA is TGTGCCAGCAGCCACAGAGGGACTCTTAACACCGGGGAGCTGTTTTTT. Its translation: CASSHRGTLNTGELFF.

J is TRBJ1-4 and V is TRBV6-5; no definite D call. CDR1 and CDR2 from the germline V gene are MNHEY and SVGAGI. The V end was cut by 4 bases, the J end by 7 bases, with 16 bases between. This CDR3 comprises 15 residues. The CDR3: CASSSPDTSGEKLFF. The CDR3 region has the DNA TGTGCCAGCAGTTCCCCCGATACCTCGGGTGAAAAACTGTTTTTT.